A selection of T cell receptor beta chains follows, all from one sample in a study of cytomegalovirus exposure and HLA in healthy donors. This table comes from immunoSEQ multiplex PCR, and its TCRdb copy is limited to in-frame clones, with some not included. The profile shows about 150,000 clones, 80% of them singletons. The sample was PBMCs. The origin of the receptors is a woman aged 40 to 50 in good health and CMV-seropositive. The CDR3 runs from the conserved cysteine through the conserved F or W. A D gene is named only where the DNA matches it firmly. A clone size is listed for some rows: how often the clone was seen (once, few, many), or a class if it is expanded.

J gene: TRBJ2-7; D gene: -; V gene: TRBV21-1; clone size: -; CDR3 DNA: TGTGCCAGCAGCAATGGGGGACTTCAAGCCTACGAGCAGTACTTC; CDR3 protein: CASSNGGLQAYEQYF
J gene: TRBJ1-5; D gene: TRBD1; V gene: TRBV19; clone size: -; CDR3 DNA: TGTGCCAGTAGGAGGGGACAGGGTGGCAATCAGCCCCAGCATTTT; CDR3 protein: CASRRGQGGNQPQHF
J gene: TRBJ2-3; D gene: -; V gene: TRBV2; clone size: -; CDR3 DNA: TGTGCCAGCAGACTTCGGGGAGCTAACACAGATACGCAGTATTTT; CDR3 protein: CASRLRGANTDTQYF
J gene: TRBJ2-7; D gene: -; V gene: TRBV15; clone size: -; CDR3 DNA: TGTGCCACCAGCAGAGTAGGAGCTAGTAAAGGCGGCGAGCAGTACTTC; CDR3 protein: CATSRVGASKGGEQYF
J gene: TRBJ2-7; D gene: TRBD2; V gene: TRBV30; clone size: -; CDR3 DNA: TGTGCCTGGGGAACCGGGACTAGTGGCGAGCAGTACTTC; CDR3 protein: CAWGTGTSGEQYF
J gene: TRBJ2-1; D gene: -; V gene: TRBV2; clone size: -; CDR3 DNA: TGTGCCAGCAGTGAAGCGCTTCGGGGCAATGAGCAGTTCTTC; CDR3 protein: CASSEALRGNEQFF
J gene: TRBJ2-1; D gene: TRBD2; V gene: TRBV4-1; clone size: -; CDR3 DNA: TGCGCCAGCAGCCAAGGTGGGAGGAGGGAGGGAGACAATGAGCAGTTCTTC; CDR3 protein: CASSQGGRREGDNEQFF
J gene: TRBJ1-5; D gene: -; V gene: TRBV30; clone size: -; CDR3 DNA: TGTGCCTGGAGGCCGGGGTATAGCAATCAGCCCCAGCATTTT; CDR3 protein: CAWRPGYSNQPQHF
J gene: TRBJ2-7; D gene: TRBD2; V gene: TRBV6-5; clone size: -; CDR3 DNA: TGTGCCAGCAGTTACAGCGGGAGCTACGAGCAGTACTTC; CDR3 protein: CASSYSGSYEQYF
J gene: TRBJ2-1; D gene: TRBD2; V gene: TRBV9; clone size: -; CDR3 DNA: TGTGCCAGCAGCGGGACTAGCGGGAGCTACCATGAGCAGTTCTTC; CDR3 protein: CASSGTSGSYHEQFF
J gene: TRBJ1-1; D gene: TRBD1; V gene: TRBV9; clone size: few; CDR3 DNA: TGTGCCAGCAGCACCACCGGACAGGCGTACACTGAAGCTTTCTTT; CDR3 protein: CASSTTGQAYTEAFF
J gene: TRBJ1-4; D gene: -; V gene: TRBV30; clone size: -; CDR3 DNA: TGTGCCTGGAGTACCGGGACTTCACGTGAAAAACTGTTTTTT; CDR3 protein: CAWSTGTSREKLFF
J gene: TRBJ1-1; D gene: -; V gene: TRBV11-3; clone size: -; CDR3 DNA: TGTGCCAGCAGCTTAGGCGCCAACACTGAAGCTTTCTTT; CDR3 protein: CASSLGANTEAFF
J gene: TRBJ1-2; D gene: -; V gene: TRBV5-6; clone size: -; CDR3 DNA: TGTGCCAGCAGCTTACCGGGACAAATTAACTATGGCTACACCTTC; CDR3 protein: CASSLPGQINYGYTF
J gene: TRBJ2-3; D gene: TRBD2; V gene: TRBV11-3; clone size: -; CDR3 DNA: TGTGCCAGCAGCTTACGAGCGGGAGGCTACACAGATACGCAGTATTTT; CDR3 protein: CASSLRAGGYTDTQYF